This T cell receptor (beta chain) was retrieved from a study of T cells in Graves' hyperthyroidism and ophthalmopathy. This clonotype showed up many times. The antigen remains undetermined. Thyroid ultrasound, orbital computed tomography, clinical symptoms, and serum thyroxine and TRAb underpinned diagnoses. The source material, RNA transcripts, was used to amplify TCR beta CDR3 regions. The primer set for the first-round RT-PCR of the TCR CDR3 was HTBI. TCRdb analysed the multiplex PCR reads with MiXCR anew, one entry per CDR3 protein. The repertoire includes about 400,000 distinct CDR3 sequences, more than 12% of them detected once, and approximately 32% sits in the top ten. The CDR3 has 13 residues. With 8 bases clipped from V and 2 bases from J, the junction kept 4 bases outside the gene matches. Germline V lookup: CDR1 MNHNS, CDR2 SASEGT. General observations from the study: Peripheral blood also featured most of the thyroid clonotypes expanded above 0.001.

The rearrangement joins TRBV6-1 to TRBJ2-5; 8 nucleotides line up with TRBD1. The sample was blood. The TCR sequence derives from a young woman with Graves' hyperthyroidism. CDR3 in DNA: TGTGCCAGCTGCAGACAGGGGCAAGAGACCCAGTACTTC. Its translation is CASCRQGQETQYF.